This T cell receptor (beta chain) was documented in a study of blood T cells in healthy people across ages. CDR3 size: 14 residues. The V end was cut by 6 bases, the J end by 4 bases, with 15 bases between. Germline lookup yields CDR1 SGHAT and CDR2 FQNNGV. This clonotype showed up just a few times. PCR was performed a second time for about 6 to 12 cycles using a sample-barcoded 5' primer and a J-beta primer mix. TCRdb called the 5' RACE reads again in MiXCR, with one record for every CDR3 protein. The profile shows 850,000 or so distinct CDR3 sequences, about 30% of them singletons. There were at least 5.5 micrograms of total RNA extracted from every sample.

The sample consisted of blood. The chain employs TRBV11-2 and TRBJ2-5; possible D gene TRBD1, 6 bases. The TCR comes from a woman aged 80 or older in good health. The CDR3 protein is CASRRQAPGETQYF. The CDR3 coding sequence is TGTGCCAGCAGACGACAGGCTCCGGGAGAGACCCAGTACTTC.